Listed here are 30 T cell receptor beta chains from one sample, sequenced in a study of OX40 agonist ivuxolimab in advanced cancers. The assay was immunoSEQ multiplex PCR, and TCRdb's table has in-frame clones only and misses some. The profile shows fewer than 100,000 clones, just over 90% of them singletons. The starting material was CD4+ or CD8+ T cells sorted from blood, obtained in a trial of the OX40 agonist ivuxolimab. These receptors originate from an adult with an advanced solid tumor such as melanoma, head and neck, liver or kidney cancer.

The CDR3 coding sequence is TGTGCCAGCAGCTTGGTAGGGGGCTACGAGCAGTACTTC. Translated, it gives CASSLVGGYEQYF. The chain joins TRBV5-4 to TRBJ2-7; D is perhaps TRBD1 (6 bases). The germline V gene has CDR1 SGHNT and CDR2 YYREEE (reference sequence). V was clipped by 0 bases and J by 3 bases, with 7 bases between them. The CDR3 extends over 13 amino acids.

J is TRBJ1-6 and V is TRBV7-9, with 7 bases that match TRBD1. The ends lost 5 bases at V and 6 bases at J; junction bases unmatched: 4. The CDR3 consists of 14 residues. CDR1 and CDR2 (germline): SEHNR, FQNEAQ (reference sequence). CDR3 bases: TGTGCCAGCAGCGCGGGACAGACTAATTCACCCCTCCACTTT. Protein: CASSAGQTNSPLHF.

The rearrangement links TRBV28 to TRBJ1-2, with a weak D call TRBD1 (5 bases). Trimming left V 8 bases short and J 5 bases short, with 27 bases between. The CDR3 is 17 amino acids. Germline CDR1 and CDR2: MDHEN and SYDVKM. CDR3 DNA sequence: TGTGCCAGCTATGGACTCAGGGTCGCTTGGGAAATTTATGGCTACACCTTC. Translated, it gives CASYGLRVAWEIYGYTF.

This chain uses TRBV7-2 with TRBJ2-7; D ambiguous. CDR3 size: 14 residues. Trimming left V 5 bases short and J 0 bases short, with 11 bases between. Germline V gene sequence: CDR1 SGHTA, CDR2 FQGNSA. CDR3 loop: CASSPASLSYEQYF. CDR3 coding DNA: TGTGCCAGCAGCCCAGCAAGCCTCTCCTACGAGCAGTACTTC.

V is TRBV2 and J is TRBJ2-1, with 14 bases matching TRBD2. Germline values: CDR1 SNHLY, CDR2 FYNNEI. This CDR3 has 20 residues. J lost 4 bases, V lost 6 bases, and 17 bases had no gene match. The CDR3 DNA sequence: TGTGCCAGCAGGGCGAATAGGGGACTAGCGGGAGCAGGAGGTTACAATGAGCAGTTCTTC. It translates to CASRANRGLAGAGGYNEQFF.

The chain carries TRBV5-1 and TRBJ2-6; 7 bases fit TRBD1. The length of the CDR3 is 16 residues. V lost 4 bases to trimming and J lost 0 bases; unmatched junction nucleotides: 4. The V gene's germline CDR1 is SGHRS and CDR2 YFSETQ. The CDR3 bases are TGCGCCAGCAGCGGACAGGTCAGCTCTGGGGCCAACGTCCTGACTTTC. Translating it yields CASSGQVSSGANVLTF.

The chain links TRBV28 to TRBJ2-2; 11 nucleotides align to TRBD2. CDR3 length: 16 amino acids. The germline CDR1 and CDR2 sequences are MDHEN and SYDVKM. Trimming took 4 bases from V and 3 from J; bases not matched to a gene: 4. The DNA of the CDR3 is TGTGCCAGCAGTTCTAGCGGGAGGTTCTACACCGGGGAGCTGTTTTTT. Amino acid sequence: CASSSSGRFYTGELFF.

Turning to this clone: The identical CDR3 is also encoded by other nucleotide sequences in the sample. The chain carries TRBV28 and TRBJ1-2; weak D call: TRBD1 (6 bases). This CDR3 has 15 amino acids. Trimming pared 7 bases from V and 6 bases from J, leaving 21 bases between. Germline assignment: CDR1 MDHEN and CDR2 SYDVKM. The CDR3 is CASTVALQGTHGYTF. CDR3 nucleotides: TGTGCCAGCACTGTCGCCCTACAGGGTACCCATGGCTACACCTTC.

J is TRBJ1-1 and V is TRBV6-1, with a possible D match to TRBD1 (6 bases). Between the trimmed V and J ends, which lost 0 bases and 6 bases, there was a span of 14 bases. The germline CDR1 and CDR2 sequences are MNHNS and SASEGT. The CDR3 extends over 15 amino acids. CDR3 in amino acids: CASSEASDRFSEAFF. DNA for the CDR3: TGTGCCAGCAGTGAAGCCTCCGACAGGTTTTCTGAAGCTTTCTTT.

The genes are TRBV7-8 and TRBJ1-5, with D possibly matching TRBD1 (5 bases). Germline CDR1 reads SGHVS; CDR2 reads FQNEAQ. The V end was cut by 5 bases, the J end by 0 bases, with 11 bases between. This CDR3 contains 15 residues. As DNA, the CDR3 is TGTGCCAGCAGCCGCGACAGCTATAGCAATCAGCCCCAGCATTTT. This codes for CASSRDSYSNQPQHF.

The chain uses TRBV11-2 and TRBJ2-7, with a tentative D call TRBD1 (6 bases). Germline-derived CDR1 and CDR2 are SGHAT and FQNNGV. The CDR3 length is 14 residues. The ends were cut back, 4 bases at V and 3 bases at J, with 13 bases in the middle. The CDR3 region is CASSYNRANYEQYF. The CDR3 nucleotides are TGTGCCAGCAGCTATAACAGGGCTAACTACGAGCAGTACTTC.

This clone is labeled medium-sized. Within the sample, other DNA sequences also encode this same CDR3. V gene TRBV28 combines with J gene TRBJ1-1, with 7 bases that match TRBD1. Germline trimming cut 5 bases from V and 4 bases from J; bases unmatched to any gene: 4. The CDR3 has 13 residues. CDR1 is MDHEN, CDR2 SYDVKM, per germline. The CDR3 sequence: CASSRDRVTEAFF. CDR3 in DNA: TGTGCCAGCAGTCGTGACAGGGTCACTGAAGCTTTCTTT.

The chain is built from TRBV15 and TRBJ2-7; a possible D gene is TRBD1 (6 bases). This CDR3 region has 14 residues. V shed 0 bases and J shed 7 bases, with 13 bases lying between them. Germline lookup yields CDR1 LNHNV and CDR2 YYDKDF (reference sequence). The CDR3 DNA sequence: TGTGCCACCAGCAGAGATAGGCAGGGGTGGGAGCAGTACTTC. Translation gives CATSRDRQGWEQYF.

The V gene is TRBV7-2, the J gene TRBJ2-1, with D possibly TRBD1 on 6 matching bases. V dropped 5 bases and J dropped 8 bases, with 16 bases sitting between them. Germline values: CDR1 SGHTA, CDR2 FQGNSA. The CDR3 loop spans 14 amino acids. CDR3 in DNA: TGTGCCAGCAGCATAAGGACAGTCGAGGATGAGCAGTTCTTC. As protein: CASSIRTVEDEQFF.

This clone was picked up one time. The genes are TRBV29-1 and TRBJ2-1; D is unclear. The CDR3 covers 12 residues. The germline V gene encodes CDR1 SQVTM and CDR2 ANQGSEA. V lost 4 bases to trimming and J lost 1 base, with 5 bases between them. The CDR3 loop reads CSVGRSYNEQFF. CDR3 sequence (DNA): TGCAGCGTTGGGCGATCCTACAATGAGCAGTTCTTC.

This sequence joins TRBV7-9 and TRBJ1-4; 7 positions match TRBD1. The CDR3 is 15 residues long. The trim removed 4 bases at V and 2 bases at J, leaving 4 bases unmatched. In germline, CDR1 is SEHNR, CDR2 FQNEAQ (reference sequence). This CDR3 is CASSSTGATNEKLFF. The CDR3 DNA reads TGTGCCAGCAGCTCCACAGGGGCTACTAATGAAAAACTGTTTTTT.

The chain uses TRBV28 and TRBJ1-2; unclear D gene. This CDR3 is 14 amino acids long. V was clipped by 6 bases and J by 3 bases, with 14 bases between them. Per the germline V gene, CDR1 is MDHEN and CDR2 is SYDVKM. CDR3 sequence: CASRTGGGYYGYTF. DNA of the CDR3: TGTGCCAGCAGGACTGGAGGCGGCTACTATGGCTACACCTTC.

The chain uses TRBV28 and TRBJ1-3; maybe TRBD1 (5 bases). Germline V CDR1 and CDR2: MDHEN, SYDVKM. The CDR3 length is 16 residues. V was shortened by 6 bases and J by 1 base, with 16 bases between the two germline ends. The chain's CDR3 is CASSPPGPMSGNTIYF. CDR3 sequence (DNA): TGTGCCAGCAGCCCCCCGGGACCCATGTCTGGAAACACCATATATTTT.

CDR3 nucleotides: TGTGCCAGCAGCTTAAGGACAGGGATCCAAGAGACCCAGTACTTC. Translation gives CASSLRTGIQETQYF. The chain carries TRBV11-3 and TRBJ2-5; 8 bases fit TRBD1. CDR3 length: 15 amino acids. The germline gives CDR1 SGHNT, CDR2 YENEEA. V gave up 2 bases and J gave up 1 base; unmatched junction bases: 3.

The rearrangement links TRBV11-2 to TRBJ2-5, with TRBD1 identical over 8 bases. Trimming at V came to 0 bases and at J to 3 bases, leaving 6 bases not matched to a gene. CDR1 and CDR2 (germline): SGHAT, FQNNGV. CDR3 length: 16 residues. The CDR3 is CASSLDSRTGKETQYF. Here the CDR3 DNA reads TGTGCCAGCAGCTTAGATTCCCGGACAGGGAAAGAGACCCAGTACTTC.

V gene TRBV18 combines with J gene TRBJ2-1, with 10 bases matching TRBD2. The V and J ends lost 6 bases and 7 bases, in that order; junction bases with no gene match: 9. The length of the CDR3 is 15 residues. Germline lookup yields CDR1 KGHSH and CDR2 LQKENI. CDR3 region: CASSRLAGVRNEQFF. The CDR3, as DNA: TGTGCCAGCTCTCGCCTAGCGGGAGTAAGGAATGAGCAGTTCTTC.

The gene calls are TRBV29-1 and TRBJ1-1; unclear D gene. V dropped 6 bases and J dropped 1 base, with 15 bases sitting between them. Germline CDR1 is SQVTM and CDR2 is ANQGSEA. The CDR3 contains 14 residues. In nucleotides, the CDR3 is TGCAGCGTCGCTAACCCGAAGGGGAACACTGAAGCTTTCTTT. It codes for CSVANPKGNTEAFF.

V is TRBV6-5 and J is TRBJ2-1; perhaps TRBD2 as D (5 bases). V gave up 2 bases and J gave up 7 bases, with 15 bases separating them. The CDR3 has 15 residues. Germline CDR1 and CDR2: MNHEY and SVGAGI. CDR3 bases: TGTGCCAGCAGTTACGGACTCCGATTCGGGAATGAGCAGTTCTTC. It yields the protein CASSYGLRFGNEQFF.

The chain is built from TRBV28 and TRBJ1-4; 9 bases agree with TRBD1. Trimming took 2 bases from V and 8 from J; bases not matched to a gene: 12. The length of the CDR3 is 17 residues. Per the germline V gene, CDR1 is MDHEN and CDR2 is SYDVKM. CDR3 sequence reads: CASSLTGAGQGLEKLFF. CDR3 DNA sequence: TGTGCCAGCAGTTTAACTGGAGCGGGACAGGGTCTCGAAAAACTGTTTTTT.

V usage is TRBV7-2 and J usage is TRBJ2-1; a possible D gene is TRBD1 (6 bases). The length of the CDR3 is 13 residues. Germline V gene data show CDR1 as SGHTA and CDR2 as FQGNSA. Trimming stripped 10 bases from V and 7 bases from J, with 17 bases between. CDR3 nucleotide sequence: TGTGCCACCGTGCTAGGGGGAACAAATGAGCAGTTCTTC. As protein: CATVLGGTNEQFF.

The chain is built from TRBV4-1 and TRBJ2-5; possible D gene TRBD1, 6 bases. Germline CDR1 reads MGHRA; CDR2 reads YSYEKL. The CDR3 has 14 residues. Trimming left V 4 bases short and J 2 bases short, with 11 bases between. The CDR3 loop reads CASSPADSQETQYF. CDR3 sequence (DNA): TGCGCCAGCAGCCCAGCGGACAGTCAAGAGACCCAGTACTTC.

This clone was seen a single time. The chain is built from TRBV5-1 and TRBJ2-7, with 9 bases lining up with TRBD2. There are 13 residues in the CDR3. The junction had 2 bases not matched to a gene; V was cut back by 5 bases and J by 2 bases. Germline assignment: CDR1 SGHRS and CDR2 YFSETQ. CDR3 sequence: CASRVAGAYEQYF. The CDR3 DNA reads TGCGCCAGCAGAGTAGCGGGAGCCTACGAGCAGTACTTC.

The chain has TRBV10-3 and TRBJ2-5; maybe TRBD1 (6 bases). Germline V lookup: CDR1 ENHRY, CDR2 SYGVKD. The CDR3 totals 12 residues. V was clipped by 6 bases and J by 5 bases, with 10 bases between them. The CDR3 DNA is TGTGCCATCAGCGATAGGGGGGAGACCCAGTACTTC. Translated, it gives CAISDRGETQYF.

The rearrangement links TRBV5-1 to TRBJ1-6; 8 positions agree with TRBD1. This CDR3 comprises 16 residues. J was trimmed by 8 bases and V by 3 bases; bases with no gene match: 10. Germline CDR1 SGHRS, CDR2 YFSETQ. The CDR3 loop reads CASSSDPDRADSPLHF. DNA of the CDR3: TGCGCCAGCAGCTCCGACCCGGACAGGGCTGATTCACCCCTCCACTTT.

V is TRBV28 and J is TRBJ1-2; D remains unclear. The CDR3 length is 12 residues. Germline CDR1 is MDHEN and CDR2 is SYDVKM. V lost 10 bases and J 4 bases, leaving 13 bases between the germline ends. The CDR3, as DNA: TGTGCCACCCGGCCGCCCGGCTATGGCTACACCTTC. Amino acid sequence: CATRPPGYGYTF.